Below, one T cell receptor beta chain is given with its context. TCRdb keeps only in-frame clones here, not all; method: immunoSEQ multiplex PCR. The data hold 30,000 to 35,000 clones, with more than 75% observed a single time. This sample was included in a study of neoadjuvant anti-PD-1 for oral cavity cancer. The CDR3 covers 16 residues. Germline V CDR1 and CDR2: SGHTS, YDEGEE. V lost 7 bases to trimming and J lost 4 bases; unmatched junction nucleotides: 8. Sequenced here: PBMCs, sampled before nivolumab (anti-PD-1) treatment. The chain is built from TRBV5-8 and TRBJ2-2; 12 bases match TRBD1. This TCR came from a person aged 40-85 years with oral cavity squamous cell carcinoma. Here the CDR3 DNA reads TGTGCCAGCCGGGACAGGGGGCGCGTCGGCACCGGGGAGCTGTTTTTT. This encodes CASRDRGRVGTGELFF.